This is a list of T cell receptor beta chains from one sample in a study of neurological immune-mediated disorders. Via MiXCR, TCRdb re-called the 5' RACE reads, giving one row per CDR3 protein. The profile shows tens of thousands of distinct CDR3 sequences, 2% to 3% of them singletons. The sequenced sample was PBMCs. These receptors came from a man aged 50-60 years with multiple sclerosis. CDR3s include the opening cysteine and the closing phenylalanine or tryptophan. The D gene is left open where the match is weak. Size is stated for part of the rows, as once, few or many counts, or as a class when the clone is expanded.

many	TRBV20-1	TRBJ2-5	TRBD2	TGCAGTGCTACGAAGGGCGGGGGAGAGACCCAGTACTTC	CSATKGGGETQYF
many	TRBV20-1	TRBJ2-5	.	TGCAGTGCTAAGAACTTACAAGAGACCCAGTACTTC	CSAKNLQETQYF
medium-sized	TRBV20-1	TRBJ2-3	.	TGCAGTGGCCCCGAGGCTAACTTT	CSGPEANF
many	TRBV20-1	TRBJ2-1	.	TGCAGTGCTAGAGCGGCGTCCTACAATGAGCAGTTCTTC	CSARAASYNEQFF
many	TRBV6-1	TRBJ2-2	TRBD1	TGTGCCAGCAGTGGCAATACAGGGGGCTCCGGGGAGCTGTTTTTT	CASSGNTGGSGELFF
many	TRBV13	TRBJ2-1	TRBD1	TGTGCCAGCAGCAAGGACAGGGAGCAGTTCTTC	CASSKDREQFF
many	TRBV27	TRBJ1-1	.	TGTGCCAGCAGTTTCTCAACGAACACTGAAGCTTTCTTT	CASSFSTNTEAFF
many	TRBV9	TRBJ2-2	.	TGTGCCAGCAGTACCCCATTTGGACAGACCAAGCCCACCGGGGAGCTGTTTTTT	CASSTPFGQTKPTGELFF
many	TRBV12-3/TRBV12-4	TRBJ1-5	.	TGTGCCAGCAGTTTACGCCCCCAGGGCCGGGGTCAGCCCCAGCATTTT	CASSLRPQGRGQPQHF
many	TRBV29-1	TRBJ2-7	TRBD1	TGCAGCTCTAAAACAGGGGTCCACGAGCAGTACTTC	CSSKTGVHEQYF
few	TRBV20-1	TRBJ1-1	.	TGCAGTGCTGGCCGGGACACTTACACTGAAGCTTTCTTT	CSAGRDTYTEAFF
.	TRBV7-8	TRBJ2-3	.	TGTGCCAGCAGCTTCAAAGATACGCAGTATTTT	CASSFKDTQYF
many	TRBV4-3	TRBJ1-1	.	TGCGCCAGCAGCCGGAAGCTACAGAACACTGAAGCTTTCTTT	CASSRKLQNTEAFF
many	TRBV5-1	TRBJ2-7	TRBD1	TGCGCCAGCACCGGACAGGGGTTAGCCTACGAGCAGTACTTC	CASTGQGLAYEQYF
many	TRBV20-1	TRBJ2-7	.	TGCAGTGCTAGAGATGGAGGTAAAGGGAGGTCCTACGAGCAGTACTTC	CSARDGGKGRSYEQYF
many	TRBV9	TRBJ1-1	.	TGTGCCAGCAGCGTAGCTGGGGGCGCGGACACTGAAGCTTTCTTT	CASSVAGGADTEAFF
many	TRBV27	TRBJ1-1	TRBD1	TGTGCCAGCAGCCGCCGACAGGGTGGAAGGGTGAACACTGAAGCTTTCTTT	CASSRRQGGRVNTEAFF
many	TRBV29-1	TRBJ2-7	.	TGCAGCGTGCGCCGGGACACTGACTACGAGCAGTACTTC	CSVRRDTDYEQYF
many	TRBV7-9	TRBJ2-5	.	TGTGCCAGCAGCCCGGACACCCAAGAGACCCAGTACTTC	CASSPDTQETQYF
many	TRBV7-9	TRBJ2-2	.	TGTGCCAGCAGCACCCCGGGACGGCCGAACACCGGGGAGCTGTTTTTT	CASSTPGRPNTGELFF
many	TRBV9	TRBJ1-2	TRBD1	TGTGCCAGCAGCAATTCCGGGACAGGGGTTAGCTATGGCTACACCTTC	CASSNSGTGVSYGYTF
many	TRBV5-1	TRBJ2-2	TRBD1	TGCGCCAGCAGCCACAGGACAGGCCCGGACCGGGAGCTGTTTTTT	CASSHRTGPDRELFF
few	TRBV2	TRBJ1-5	.	TGTGCCAGCAAGGTCTCTGGCGCAGGGTGGGAGCATCAGCCCCAGCATTTT	CASKVSGAGWEHQPQHF
many	TRBV20-1	TRBJ2-6	TRBD1	TGCAGTGCTGACGACAGGGCTGGGGCCAACGTCCTGACTTTC	CSADDRAGANVLTF
many	TRBV5-1	TRBJ1-1	TRBD1	TGCGCCAGCAGCTTGGGACAGGGCCTAGATGAAGCTTTCTTT	CASSLGQGLDEAFF
many	TRBV20-1	TRBJ1-6	.	TGCAGTGCTAGCTCACAGGGAACTAATAGCTATAATTCACCCCTCCACTTT	CSASSQGTNSYNSPLHF
.	TRBV5-1	TRBJ2-7	TRBD1	TGCGCCAGCATCCAACAGGGGGCCTCCTACGAGCAGCACTTC	CASIQQGASYEQHF
many	TRBV10-3	TRBJ2-7	.	TGTGCCATCAGTAAAACCAGGGAGAACTACGAGCAGTACTTC	CAISKTRENYEQYF
many	TRBV3-1	TRBJ1-5	.	TGTGCCAGCAGCCAAGTTGGGGGCTTAAGCAATCAGCCCCAGCATTTT	CASSQVGGLSNQPQHF
many	TRBV20-1	TRBJ2-2	TRBD1	TGCAGTGCTAGCCGCACAGGACAGGGTCCCGGGGAGCTGTTTTTT	CSASRTGQGPGELFF
many	TRBV7-6	TRBJ1-2	.	TGTGCCAGCAGCTTAGATGGGTCGGAAGCTGGCTACACCTTC	CASSLDGSEAGYTF
many	TRBV6-5	TRBJ2-7	TRBD1	TGTGCCAGCAGTTCTGAAGCGACAGGGGGCTACGAGCAGTACTTC	CASSSEATGGYEQYF
many	TRBV7-2	TRBJ2-7	.	TGTGCCAGCAGCGCCCGGGACCGTCCCTACGAGCAGTACTTC	CASSARDRPYEQYF
many	TRBV6-2/TRBV6-3	TRBJ1-2	.	TGTGCCAGCAGACCCGGCGGGGGAGCTAACTATGGCTACACCTTC	CASRPGGGANYGYTF
many	TRBV10-3	TRBJ2-5	.	TGTGCCATCGGGGGGGCGGAGACCCAGTACTTC	CAIGGAETQYF
many	TRBV7-2	TRBJ2-7	.	TGTGCCAGCAGCCGAGGGGGATACGAGCAGTACTTC	CASSRGGYEQYF
many	TRBV20-1	TRBJ2-1	TRBD2	TGCAGTGCTAGCTCTAGCGGGGACAGCTCCTACAATGAGCAGTTCTTC	CSASSSGDSSYNEQFF
many	TRBV7-6	TRBJ2-1	.	TGTGCCAGCTCCGGGACTCTCAACAATGAGCAGTTCTTC	CASSGTLNNEQFF
many	TRBV7-2	TRBJ2-7	TRBD1	TGTGCCAGCAGCTCCTACAGGGGGTCCTACGAGCAGTACTTC	CASSSYRGSYEQYF
many	TRBV7-2	TRBJ2-3	.	TGTGCCAGCAGCCCTTCAGGTGGAGCGCAGTATTTT	CASSPSGGAQYF
.	TRBV10-3	TRBJ2-7	.	TGTGACGTCGGAAAGGGGGCCTACGAGCAGTACTTC	CDVGKGAYEQYF
many	TRBV3-1	TRBJ1-2	.	TGTGCCAGCAGCCAAGGGACCGGCGGCTATGGCTACACCTTC	CASSQGTGGYGYTF
many	TRBV12-3/TRBV12-4	TRBJ1-2	.	TGTGCCAGCAGTTCCAGACCCCGTGGCTATGGCTACACCTTC	CASSSRPRGYGYTF
many	TRBV4-1	TRBJ2-7	.	TGCGCCAGCAGCCAAGCACGGGGGAGCTCCTACGAGCAGTACTTC	CASSQARGSSYEQYF
many	TRBV7-9	TRBJ1-1	.	TGTGCCAGCAGCTTAGAAGGGCAGATTAACACTGAAGCTTTCTTT	CASSLEGQINTEAFF
many	TRBV12-3/TRBV12-4	TRBJ2-7	.	TGTGCCAGCAGTCTCCAGGGGGGATACGAGCAGTACTTC	CASSLQGGYEQYF
many	TRBV9	TRBJ2-1	.	TGTGCCAGCAGCGTGCAGCCTAGCTCCTACAATGAGCAGTTCTTC	CASSVQPSSYNEQFF
many	TRBV12-3/TRBV12-4	TRBJ1-2	.	TGTGCCAGTGGGTTTAGGGAGAGGTACACCTTC	CASGFRERYTF
many	TRBV27	TRBJ2-2	TRBD2	TGTGCCAGCAGCTTGCGGGGAGCGGGGGGTAACACCGGGGAGCTGTTTTTT	CASSLRGAGGNTGELFF
many	TRBV11-2	TRBJ1-5	TRBD1	TGTGCCAGCAGCTCCAACTCAGGGGGGAAGAATCAGCCCCAGCATTTT	CASSSNSGGKNQPQHF
many	TRBV9	TRBJ2-6	TRBD1	TGTGCCAGCAGCGTATCACCCTCCAAGGGACAGGTCTCTGGGGCCAACGTCCTGACTTTC	CASSVSPSKGQVSGANVLTF
many	TRBV29-1	TRBJ1-2	.	TGCAGCGTTGAAGAGTCAAAGACCAACTATGGCTACACCTTC	CSVEESKTNYGYTF
many	TRBV7-9	TRBJ2-7	.	TGTGCCAGCAGCTTAATAGGCTACGAGCAGTACTTC	CASSLIGYEQYF
many	TRBV12-3/TRBV12-4	TRBJ1-3	.	TGTGCCAGCAGTCTAGTTCTCTCTGGAAACACCATATATTTT	CASSLVLSGNTIYF
many	TRBV5-1	TRBJ2-4	.	TGCGCCAGCCCCCCTGGGGGGATGAGAAACATTCAGTACTTC	CASPPGGMRNIQYF
many	TRBV5-1	TRBJ1-3	.	TGCGCCAGCAGTGTCGGGGCAAGCTCTGGAAACACCATATATTTT	CASSVGASSGNTIYF
many	TRBV7-6	TRBJ2-5	TRBD2	TGTGCCAGCAGTTTTCCCCCTAGCGGGGGGCCGGAGACCCAGTACTTC	CASSFPPSGGPETQYF